Reported below is one T cell receptor (beta chain). The CDR3 totals 14 residues. Trimming removed 6 bases at V and 4 bases at J, with 15 bases between. The germline gives CDR1 MNHNY, CDR2 SVGAGI (reference sequence). Original methodology: The authors estimated nucleated cell counts from reference gene primer amplification. The assay was immunoSEQ multiplex PCR, and TCRdb's table has in-frame clones only and misses some. The V and J calls and the clone size are those of that table, but D and trimming were determined from the DNA. The data contain under 200,000 clones, over 70% of them singletons. This sample is part of a study of blood T cell repertoires in COVID-19.

The chain links TRBV6-6 to TRBJ1-2, with a tentative D call TRBD1 (5 bases). The sequence was collected from a woman aged 60-75 years with acute or convalescent COVID-19. Sample: peripheral blood. The CDR3 loop is CASSPGVLSYGYTF. In DNA, the CDR3 is TGTGCCAGCAGCCCGGGGGTTTTAAGCTATGGCTACACCTTC.